The 27 T cell receptor beta chains below were found in one sample sequenced in a study of response to subunit inactivated influenza vaccine. A single record per CDR3 protein comes from TCRdb applying MiXCR to the RT-PCR reads. Here the sample spans some 640,000 distinct CDR3 sequences, roughly 14% being singletons. The material sequenced was PBMCs from blood, taken 14 to 15 days before vaccination. The receptors shown here come from a man aged 45-65 years who received an inactivated influenza vaccine.

Only a few counts were recorded for this clonotype. The J gene is TRBJ2-3, the V gene TRBV29-1, with 8 bases matching TRBD2. Looked up from germline, CDR1 is SQVTM and CDR2 is ANQGSEA. Trimming removed 0 bases from V and 0 bases from J; junction bases left unmatched: 2. The CDR3 contains 15 residues. In nucleotides, the CDR3 is TGCAGCGTTGAAGAAGCGGGAGCGAGCACAGATACGCAGTATTTT. Translation gives CSVEEAGASTDTQYF.

The chain has TRBV29-1 and TRBJ2-3, with a tentative D call TRBD1 (5 bases). V was trimmed by 1 base and J by 4 bases, leaving 12 bases between them. CDR3 length equals 14 residues. Germline values: CDR1 SQVTM, CDR2 ANQGSEA. The CDR3 bases are TGCAGCGTTGAAGGGGGCAGGGATTCAGATACGCAGTATTTT. Translation: CSVEGGRDSDTQYF.

This clonotype was counted only a few times. The chain joins TRBV20-1 to TRBJ2-6, with D perhaps matching TRBD2 (5 bases). The V gene's germline CDR1 is DFQATT and CDR2 SNEGSKA (reference sequence). With 2 bases removed from V and 1 base from J, the gap between germline ends came to 12 bases. The CDR3 is 16 amino acids. The CDR3 spells CSARNYGVSGANVLTF. The CDR3 DNA is TGCAGTGCTAGAAATTACGGGGTGTCTGGGGCCAACGTCCTGACTTTC.

The CDR3 DNA reads TGCAGTGCTAGAGAGTCTAATAGCAATCAGCCCCAGCATTTT. Translating it yields CSARESNSNQPQHF. The chain employs TRBV20-1 and TRBJ1-5, with D hard to call. This CDR3 is built from 14 residues. Trimming removed 0 bases at V and 0 bases at J, with 6 bases between. CDR1 DFQATT and CDR2 SNEGSKA come from the germline V gene (reference sequence).

The CDR3, as DNA: TGTGCCAGCAGTGTATCGGCGAACACAGATACGCAGTATTTT. Protein product: CASSVSANTDTQYF. This chain connects TRBV12-3 or TRBV12-4 to TRBJ2-3; no clear D gene. The CDR3 runs to 14 residues. Trimming took off 5 bases at V and 2 bases at J, with 11 bases between the two ends.

This clonotype has a handful of counts. The chain couples TRBV20-1 to TRBJ2-5; D perhaps matches TRBD2 (6 bases). Germline values: CDR1 DFQATT, CDR2 SNEGSKA (reference sequence). This CDR3 spans 13 amino acids. V shed 7 bases and J shed 3 bases, with 15 bases lying between them. CDR3 loop: CSVRWRGEETQYF. The CDR3 coding sequence is TGCAGTGTTAGGTGGCGGGGCGAAGAGACCCAGTACTTC.

The V call is TRBV12-3 or TRBV12-4, the J call TRBJ2-1, with D perhaps TRBD2 (7 bases). The CDR3 has 17 residues. The V end lost 3 bases, the J end lost 6 bases, and 21 bases lay between the germline ends. CDR3 residues: CASSFSMGRGRGNEQFF. Here the CDR3 DNA reads TGTGCCAGCAGTTTTTCTATGGGTAGGGGGAGGGGCAATGAGCAGTTCTTC.

The chain uses TRBV12-3 or TRBV12-4 and TRBJ2-7; 8 nucleotides align to TRBD1. The CDR3 has 13 amino acids. The junction had 6 bases not matched to a gene; V was cut back by 6 bases and J by 5 bases. CDR3 sequence reads: CASSRQGHNEQYF. The CDR3, as DNA: TGTGCCAGCAGCAGACAGGGGCACAACGAGCAGTACTTC.

This clonotype was seen more than once but under ten times. The chain carries TRBV12-3 or TRBV12-4 and TRBJ1-1, with D uncertain. Trimming took off 1 base at V and 0 bases at J, with 6 bases between the two ends. This CDR3 region has 14 residues. The CDR3 DNA reads TGTGCCAGCAGTTTAGGACCTCTGAACACTGAAGCTTTCTTT. Translation gives CASSLGPLNTEAFF.

The chain uses TRBV7-2 and TRBJ1-2; 7 bases map to TRBD1. After removal of 5 bases from V and 8 bases from J, the junction contained 8 bases not matched to a gene. The length of the CDR3 is 13 residues. Per germline, CDR1 SGHTA and CDR2 FQGNSA. This CDR3 reads CASSPDRDLGYTF. For the CDR3, the DNA is TGTGCCAGCAGCCCCGACAGGGATTTAGGCTACACCTTC.

This clonotype came up a few times. The chain carries TRBV11-1 and TRBJ2-1; 14 nucleotides line up with TRBD2. The CDR3 has 20 residues. V shed 1 base, J shed 2 bases, and the junction held 10 bases outside the gene matches. Looked up from germline, CDR1 is SGHAT and CDR2 is FQDESV (reference sequence). CDR3 DNA sequence: TGTGCCAGCAGCTTAGACCCCGGGACTAGCGGGAGAGGGCCCTACAATGAGCAGTTCTTC. Translated, it gives CASSLDPGTSGRGPYNEQFF. Combining the CDR3 with reference TRBV11-1 and TRBJ2-1 gives the whole variable domain EAEVAQSPRYKITEKSQAVAFWCDPISGHATLYWYRQILGQGPELLVQFQDESVVDDSQLPKDRFSAERLKGVDSTLKIQPAELGDSAMYLCASSLDPGTSGRGPYNEQFFGPGTRLTVL.

This clonotype has a handful of counts. CDR3 nucleotides: TGCAGTGCTAAGTTAGCGGGAGGGGACAATGAGCAGTTCTTC. Translating it yields CSAKLAGGDNEQFF. The chain employs TRBV20-1 and TRBJ2-1, with TRBD2 identical over 11 bases. After removal of 4 bases from V and 5 bases from J, the junction contained 4 bases not matched to a gene. From germline, CDR1 is DFQATT and CDR2 SNEGSKA (reference sequence). The CDR3 covers 14 residues.

This chain uses TRBV12-3 or TRBV12-4 with TRBJ1-2; no reliable D call. Trimming removed 5 bases from V and 8 bases from J, with 12 bases in between. CDR3 length: 12 residues. The CDR3: CASSPRRWGYTF. DNA for the CDR3: TGTGCCAGCAGTCCCCGAAGGTGGGGCTACACCTTC.

This clonotype was counted between two and nine times. The V and J genes are TRBV10-3 and TRBJ1-2; D is undetermined. The CDR3 has 16 amino acids. Germline V gene lookup returns CDR1 ENHRY and CDR2 SYGVKD. V was cut by 0 bases and J by 5 bases, with 16 bases left in between. The CDR3 sequence: CAISESTGRQSYGYTF. As DNA, the CDR3 is TGTGCCATCAGTGAGTCGACGGGAAGACAATCTTATGGCTACACCTTC.

The chain uses TRBV7-9 and TRBJ2-7; 10 bases line up with TRBD1. V was pared by 5 bases and J by 5 bases, with 6 bases of the junction left unmatched. Germline CDR1 and CDR2: SEHNR and FQNEAQ (reference sequence). CDR3 size: 14 residues. CDR3: CASSPGTGADEQYF. CDR3 DNA: TGTGCCAGCAGCCCCGGGACAGGGGCGGACGAGCAGTACTTC.

V is TRBV11-2 and J is TRBJ1-2; unclear D gene. The CDR3 has 18 amino acids. Trimming removed 5 bases at V and 2 bases at J, with 24 bases between. Germline CDR1 is SGHAT and CDR2 is FQNNGV. Here the CDR3 DNA reads TGTGCCAGCAGCCCCTACCCCGCGACGGCTACGACCAACTATGGCTACACCTTC. Amino acid sequence: CASSPYPATATTNYGYTF.

The chain joins TRBV6-1 to TRBJ2-7; 8 bases map to TRBD1. The CDR3 has 14 residues. With V trimmed by 6 bases and J by 4 bases, 8 bases remained unmatched. The germline V gene encodes CDR1 MNHNS and CDR2 SASEGT. DNA of the CDR3: TGTGCCAGCAGCCTCTACAGGGGGGAGTACGAGCAGTACTTC. Its protein product is CASSLYRGEYEQYF.

The table lists this clonotype with a few counts. The J gene is TRBJ2-7, the V gene TRBV7-8, with TRBD2 matching 8 bases. Germline V gene sequence: CDR1 SGHVS, CDR2 FQNEAQ. CDR3 length: 19 residues. The J segment lost 2 bases and the V segment lost 5 bases, leaving 20 bases of the junction unmatched. CDR3 DNA: TGTGCCAGCAGCCCCGAGGGGGTCGCGGGAGGTAAAATTACCTACGAGCAGTACTTC. Translating it yields CASSPEGVAGGKITYEQYF.

This clonotype was observed a handful of times. The chain carries TRBV28 and TRBJ2-1; weak D call: TRBD2 (6 bases). Per the germline V gene, CDR1 is MDHEN and CDR2 is SYDVKM. Trimming cost V 7 bases and J 7 bases, with 20 bases left between them. The CDR3 is 15 residues long. DNA for the CDR3: TGTGCCAGCACCGGAGGGAGTCCAGTGAGGAATGAGCAGTTCTTC. Its translation: CASTGGSPVRNEQFF.

This clonotype was observed at least ten times. The V call is TRBV28, the J call TRBJ1-5; 7 positions match TRBD1. The CDR3 extends over 13 amino acids. Unmatched junction bases numbered 4, after V lost 2 bases and J lost 9 bases. Germline assignment: CDR1 MDHEN and CDR2 SYDVKM. DNA for the CDR3: TGTGCCAGCAGTTTACAAGGGGGCAGGCCCCAGCATTTT. It is translated as CASSLQGGRPQHF.

This rearrangement joins TRBV14 to TRBJ2-1; D gene ambiguous. The V gene's germline CDR1 is SGHDN and CDR2 FVKESK. Trimming shortened V by 1 base and J by 0 bases, and 7 bases separated the two germline ends. The CDR3 extends over 15 amino acids. CDR3 region: CASSQVSHSYNEQFF. CDR3 nucleotides: TGTGCCAGCAGCCAAGTGTCACACTCCTACAATGAGCAGTTCTTC.

A few counts support this clonotype. V is TRBV20-1 and J is TRBJ2-7, with D possibly being TRBD1 or TRBD2 (5 bases each). Germline CDR1 and CDR2: DFQATT and SNEGSKA (reference sequence). This CDR3 is 14 amino acids long. V was cut by 2 bases and J by 3 bases, with 14 bases left in between. The CDR3 here is CSARIFGGNYEQYF. Written as DNA, the CDR3 is TGCAGTGCTAGAATCTTTGGGGGAAACTACGAGCAGTACTTC.

V gene TRBV7-6 combines with J gene TRBJ2-1; tentatively, D is TRBD1 or TRBD2 (5 bases each). CDR3 length: 16 amino acids. V dropped 1 base and J dropped 3 bases, with 13 bases sitting between them. The germline V gene has CDR1 SGHVS and CDR2 FNYEAQ. CDR3 nucleotide sequence: TGTGCCAGCAGCTTAGAAACTAGGGGAGACTACAATGAGCAGTTCTTC. Protein product: CASSLETRGDYNEQFF.

This clonotype was detected a few times. The genes are TRBV4-2 and TRBJ2-1; maybe TRBD1 (6 bases). V shed 3 bases and J shed 5 bases, with 17 bases lying between them. The V gene's germline CDR1 is LGHNA and CDR2 YNFKEQ. CDR3 length: 16 amino acids. CDR3 residues: CASSQIGQGINNEQFF. In DNA form, the CDR3 reads TGTGCCAGCAGCCAGATAGGGCAGGGGATCAACAATGAGCAGTTCTTC.

V usage is TRBV27 and J usage is TRBJ1-2; D call uncertain. The germline gives CDR1 MNHEY, CDR2 SMNVEV (reference sequence). The CDR3 length is 15 residues. The ends were cut back, 5 bases at V and 1 base at J, with 14 bases in the middle. Here the CDR3 reads CASSSLIGSNYGYTF. The CDR3 coding sequence is TGTGCCAGCAGTAGCCTTATCGGGAGTAACTATGGCTACACCTTC.

The table lists this clonotype with a few counts. V gene TRBV27 combines with J gene TRBJ2-2; no firm D call. CDR1 and CDR2 from the germline V gene are MNHEY and SMNVEV (reference sequence). Trimming stripped 8 bases from V and 6 bases from J, with 10 bases between. There are 12 residues in the CDR3. CDR3 in amino acids: CASLNQPGELFF. CDR3 sequence (DNA): TGTGCCAGCCTCAATCAACCCGGGGAGCTGTTTTTT.

This clonotype was found a few times. The chain couples TRBV28 to TRBJ2-5, with 7 bases identical to TRBD1. CDR3 size: 14 residues. The V gene's germline CDR1 is MDHEN and CDR2 SYDVKM. After removal of 8 bases from V and 2 bases from J, the junction contained 8 bases not matched to a gene. CDR3 residues: CASSTPGQQETQYF. The CDR3 region has the DNA TGTGCCAGCTCTACTCCGGGACAGCAAGAGACCCAGTACTTC.